Below, 27 T cell receptor beta chains from the same sample are listed, as sequenced in a study of glioma-infiltrating T cells (dated by TCRdb to 2016 to 2017). The sequencing machine was an Illumina MiSeq. TCR alpha and beta CDR3 regions were amplified with the iRepertoire nested amplicon-rescue multiplex PCR (arm-PCR) platform from RNA. TCRdb trimmed the raw reads at Q25, called clones with MiXCR and kept productive beta chains. Each CDR3 protein gets just one entry, which takes the most common genes and DNA from the rows behind it. This sample gives 150,000 or so distinct CDR3 sequences in total; more than 35% of them show up just once. The top ten hold roughly 20% of the sample. Material for sequencing was glioma tissue, nonneoplastic brain tissue, or PBMCs (not recorded which). These receptors were taken from a human donor with low-grade glioma or glioblastoma, undergoing nonglioma brain surgery, or in good health (not recorded which).

This clonotype was seen repeatedly, ten times or more. J is TRBJ2-7 and V is TRBV28; 7 nucleotides agree with TRBD1. Germline V gene data show CDR1 as MDHEN and CDR2 as SYDVKM. The ends lost 7 bases at V and 3 bases at J; junction bases unmatched: 9. The length of the CDR3 is 14 residues. CDR3 sequence reads: CASTSGGQFYEQYF. The CDR3 DNA reads TGTGCCAGCACCTCAGGGGGACAGTTCTACGAGCAGTACTTC.

This clonotype was counted between two and nine times. This chain connects TRBV20-1 to TRBJ1-2, with D hard to call. The CDR3 runs 13 residues. Trimming cost V 7 bases and J 4 bases, with 16 bases left between them. The germline V gene has CDR1 DFQATT and CDR2 SNEGSKA (reference sequence). The CDR3 region is CSVGKGRGYGYTF. In nucleotides, the CDR3 is TGCAGTGTGGGGAAGGGTCGGGGCTATGGCTACACCTTC.

The J gene is TRBJ1-6, the V gene TRBV4-1; 7 bases are shared with TRBD1. Looked up from germline, CDR1 is MGHRA and CDR2 is YSYEKL. V lost 1 base, J lost 10 bases, and 7 bases stayed unmatched. This CDR3 region has 15 residues. CDR3 coding DNA: TGCGCCAGCAGCCAAGGACAGGGAGCCGGGTCACCCCTCCACTTT. It specifies CASSQGQGAGSPLHF.

Details on this clonotype: Compared with germline, one end of the junction differs, possibly owing to a read error. The V gene is TRBV24-1, the J gene TRBJ2-5; D may match TRBD1 or TRBD2 (5 bases each). Germline CDR1 is KGHDR and CDR2 is SFDVKD. The CDR3 runs 13 residues. The CDR3 DNA reads TGTGCCACTATGAGGGACGGCCAAGGGACCCAGTACTTC. The encoded protein is CATMRDGQGTQYF.

This clonotype was seen a few times. The chain combines TRBV6-1 with TRBJ2-7; D possibly uses TRBD1 or TRBD2 (6 bases each). The germline V gene encodes CDR1 MNHNS and CDR2 SASEGT. The V end was cut by 6 bases, the J end by 6 bases, with 15 bases between. CDR3 size: 13 residues. CDR3 in DNA: TGTGCCAGCAGCAACAGGGAGGAAGGCGAGCAGTACTTC. Protein: CASSNREEGEQYF.

The J gene is TRBJ1-6, the V gene TRBV10-2; the match to TRBD1 covers 7 bases. V shed 7 bases, J shed 7 bases, and the junction held 7 bases outside the gene matches. The CDR3 has 14 amino acids. Germline assignment: CDR1 WSHSY and CDR2 SAAADI. CDR3 in amino acids: CASTEDRSNSPLHF. As DNA, the CDR3 is TGCGCCAGCACAGAGGACAGGTCGAATTCACCCCTCCACTTT.

The sample holds a few counts of this clonotype. The J gene is TRBJ1-1, the V gene TRBV12-3 or TRBV12-4, with D possibly matching TRBD1 (6 bases). The CDR3 covers 13 residues. V lost 3 bases and J lost 8, with 13 bases in between. CDR3 bases: TGTGCCAGCAGTTTCGGGGACATGACAGAAGCTTTCTTT. It specifies CASSFGDMTEAFF.

This clonotype was detected a few times. The J gene is TRBJ1-2, the V gene TRBV27; weak D call: TRBD1 (5 bases). CDR3 length: 13 amino acids. CDR1 MNHEY and CDR2 SMNVEV come from the germline V gene (reference sequence). V shed 10 bases and J shed 4 bases, with 16 bases lying between them. The CDR3 region has the DNA TGTGCCACCCAAGGGGCTAATCGCTATGGCTACACCTTC. Translating gives CATQGANRYGYTF.

By proportion, this clonotype is medium-sized. The V and J genes are TRBV2 and TRBJ1-6; a possible D gene is TRBD1 (5 bases). V was pared by 7 bases and J by 6 bases, with 13 bases between. CDR1 SNHLY and CDR2 FYNNEI come from the germline V gene. The CDR3 extends over 14 amino acids. The CDR3 reads CASKVQGVNSPLHF. CDR3 sequence (DNA): TGTGCCAGCAAGGTCCAAGGGGTTAATTCACCCCTCCACTTT. Drawing the rest from reference TRBV2 and TRBJ1-6, the complete variable domain is EPEVTQTPSHQVTQMGQEVILRCVPISNHLYFYWYRQILGQKVEFLVSFYNNEISEKSEIFDDQFSVERPDGSNFTLKIRSTKLEDSAMYFCASKVQGVNSPLHFGNGTRLTVT.

Comment on this clonotype: This could be a read error, since a much larger clone is one nucleotide away. The rearrangement joins TRBV6-1 to TRBJ1-2; no firm D call. CDR3 size: 15 residues. V was trimmed by 5 bases and J by 1 base, leaving 14 bases between them. Germline CDR1 reads MNHNS; CDR2 reads SASEGT. The CDR3, as DNA: TGTGCCAGCAGTTCATGTACAGACTATAACTATGGCTACACCTTC. Amino acids: CASSSCTDYNYGYTF.

This chain connects TRBV7-2 to TRBJ1-3, with a tentative D call TRBD1 (6 bases). CDR3 length: 16 residues. V lost 3 bases and J 0 bases, leaving 12 bases between the germline ends. CDR1 and CDR2 (germline): SGHTA, FQGNSA. Here the CDR3 reads CASSFRGGISGNTIYF. For the CDR3, the DNA is TGTGCCAGCAGCTTCAGGGGCGGGATCTCTGGAAACACCATATATTTT. Full variable domain (missing parts from reference TRBV7-2 and TRBJ1-3): GAGVSQSPSNKVTEKGKDVELRCDPISGHTALYWYRQSLGQGLEFLIYFQGNSAPDKSGLPSDRFSAERTGGSVSTLTIQRTQQEDSAVYLCASSFRGGISGNTIYFGEGSWLTVV.

The chain recombines TRBV20-1 with TRBJ2-5, with TRBD1 identical over 9 bases. The CDR3 length is 16 residues. CDR1 is DFQATT, CDR2 SNEGSKA, per germline (reference sequence). Trimming at V came to 4 bases and at J to 0 bases, leaving 9 bases not matched to a gene. The CDR3: CSANRGPGGNQETQYF. The CDR3 coding sequence is TGCAGTGCTAACAGGGGGCCGGGCGGAAACCAAGAGACCCAGTACTTC.

The chain recombines TRBV20-1 with TRBJ1-2, with a weak D call TRBD1 (5 bases). V was pared by 3 bases and J by 7 bases, with 24 bases between. The CDR3 runs 16 residues. The germline gives CDR1 DFQATT, CDR2 SNEGSKA (reference sequence). The CDR3 region is CSASWNRNIYYAGYTF. CDR3 nucleotides: TGCAGTGCTAGCTGGAACAGGAATATATATTACGCTGGCTACACCTTC.

The rearrangement uses TRBV12-3 or TRBV12-4 and TRBJ1-2; D is perhaps TRBD1 (5 bases). Trimming left V 5 bases short and J 3 bases short, with 7 bases between. The CDR3 sequence is 12 residues long. The CDR3 DNA follows: TGTGCCAGCAGTCAAGGGGACTATGGCTACACCTTC. Encoded protein: CASSQGDYGYTF.

This clonotype was seen more than once but under ten times. The CDR3 is CASSYEDVGPNTEAFF. The CDR3 nucleotides read TGTGCCAGCAGTTACGAAGATGTGGGACCGAACACTGAAGCTTTCTTT. This chain joins TRBV6-6 and TRBJ1-1; D is perhaps TRBD1 (5 bases). CDR1 is MNHNY, CDR2 SVGAGI, per germline (reference sequence). The CDR3 spans 16 residues. V lost 2 bases and J lost 1, with 14 bases in between.

The J gene is TRBJ2-7, the V gene TRBV6-8; TRBD2 agrees at 12 bases. CDR1 and CDR2 (germline): MNHGY, SAAAGT. V dropped 6 bases and J dropped 6; count of bases not matched to a gene: 9. The CDR3 totals 15 residues. CDR3 sequence reads: CASSVTSGRNAEQYF. CDR3 in DNA: TGTGCCAGCAGCGTCACTAGCGGGAGGAATGCCGAGCAGTACTTC.

V is TRBV6-6 and J is TRBJ1-3; D remains unclear. V lost 2 bases and J lost 3, with 11 bases in between. This CDR3 is 15 amino acids long. Germline V gene lookup returns CDR1 MNHNY and CDR2 SVGAGI (reference sequence). CDR3 nucleotides: TGTGCCAGCAGTTACGGCAGACATCTTGGAAACACCATATATTTT. Translation: CASSYGRHLGNTIYF.

This clonotype was counted between two and nine times. The V gene is TRBV11-2, the J gene TRBJ2-5; no clear D. Germline V gene data show CDR1 as SGHAT and CDR2 as FQNNGV. The CDR3 covers 15 residues. Trimming shortened V by 0 bases and J by 2 bases, and 10 bases separated the two germline ends. For the CDR3, the DNA is TGTGCCAGCAGCTTAGAATGGCAGACTCAAGAGACCCAGTACTTC. Translated, it gives CASSLEWQTQETQYF.

The chain employs TRBV18 and TRBJ1-1; unclear D gene. This CDR3 is 16 amino acids long. Germline V gives CDR1 KGHSH, CDR2 LQKENI. V was shortened by 1 base and J by 3 bases, with 15 bases between the two germline ends. CDR3 sequence (DNA): TGTGCCAGCTCACCACTTTTGACCGGGTGGGACACTGAAGCTTTCTTT. Its protein product is CASSPLLTGWDTEAFF.

The J gene is TRBJ2-7, the V gene TRBV6-2 or TRBV6-3; D not resolved. V was clipped by 8 bases and J by 1 base, with 9 bases between them. CDR1 and CDR2 (germline): MNHEY, SVGEGT. The CDR3 extends over 12 amino acids. The CDR3 region is CASGDMSYEQYF. CDR3 sequence (DNA): TGTGCCAGCGGAGACATGTCCTACGAGCAGTACTTC.

The chain combines TRBV6-1 with TRBJ2-5; 9 nucleotides match TRBD1. After removal of 6 bases from V and 4 bases from J, the junction contained 6 bases not matched to a gene. Germline CDR1 is MNHNS and CDR2 is SASEGT. This CDR3 has 14 residues. Written as DNA, the CDR3 is TGTGCCAGCAGAAACCCGGGACAGGGAGAGACCCAGTACTTC. Amino acid sequence: CASRNPGQGETQYF.

J is TRBJ2-2 and V is TRBV6-1, with TRBD2 identical over 9 bases. Germline assignment: CDR1 MNHNS and CDR2 SASEGT. The CDR3 spans 17 residues. V shed 6 bases and J 2 bases; nucleotides not matched to a gene: 10. The CDR3 spells CASRPTSGAPNTGELFF. The CDR3 nucleotides are TGTGCCAGCAGGCCGACTAGCGGAGCCCCTAACACCGGGGAGCTGTTTTTT.

This sequence joins TRBV4-3 and TRBJ2-3; 10 nucleotides line up with TRBD1. CDR3 length equals 15 residues. Germline V gene data show CDR1 as LGHNA and CDR2 as YSLEER. V gave up 3 bases and J gave up 4 bases; unmatched junction bases: 4. The CDR3 reads CASSHRTGGADTQYF. Written as DNA, the CDR3 is TGCGCCAGCAGCCACCGGACAGGGGGAGCAGATACGCAGTATTTT.

This clonotype was counted between two and nine times. The V and J genes are TRBV2 and TRBJ1-1; 12 bases are a match to TRBD1. V was clipped by 3 bases and J by 10 bases; unmatched bases: 12. This CDR3 spans 16 amino acids. From germline, CDR1 is SNHLY and CDR2 FYNNEI. The CDR3 spells CASSEGQGADLRGAFF. Here the CDR3 DNA reads TGTGCCAGCAGTGAGGGACAGGGGGCAGATTTACGGGGAGCTTTCTTT.

The gene calls are TRBV6-5 and TRBJ2-6, with 7 bases aligning to TRBD1. V was clipped by 6 bases and J by 8 bases; unmatched bases: 10. CDR3 length: 15 amino acids. Germline V CDR1 and CDR2: MNHEY, SVGAGI. CDR3 in DNA: TGTGCCAGCAGAGCCACAGGGGAAGGGCCCAACGTCCTGACTTTC. This translates into CASRATGEGPNVLTF.

The chain uses TRBV24-1 and TRBJ2-3; perhaps TRBD1 as D (5 bases). CDR1 is KGHDR and CDR2 is SFDVKD in the germline V gene. Trimming removed 2 bases from V and 6 bases from J, with 14 bases in between. The CDR3 is 15 residues long. CDR3 loop: CATSDSGRAADTQYF. Here the CDR3 DNA reads TGTGCCACCAGTGATTCAGGGCGCGCGGCCGATACGCAGTATTTT.

J is TRBJ1-6 and V is TRBV7-2; D is unresolved. V lost 3 bases and J 10 bases, leaving 7 bases between the germline ends. The V gene's germline CDR1 is SGHTA and CDR2 FQGNSA. This CDR3 is built from 12 residues. CDR3 DNA sequence: TGTGCCAGCAGCTTCCGTTTATCACCCCTCCACTTT. This gives the protein CASSFRLSPLHF.